This paragraph reports one T cell receptor (beta chain). Its antigen is currently unknown. The junction departs from germline at one end; a sequencing error may be responsible. The data were taken from a study of shared clonotypes between healthy human individuals. All donors were Caucasian adults living in Nashville, Tennessee. General observations from the study: Among the subsets, naive ones generally showed larger estimated richness than memory ones.

Germline assignment: CDR1 SGHRS and CDR2 YFSETQ. CDR3 length: 16 amino acids. Original processing notes: Without quality scores, immunoSEQ junctional reads could not be filtered like full-length reads. The protocol was immunoSEQ multiplex PCR, while the TCRdb copy is restricted to in-frame clones and leaves out a portion. D and trimming were read from the DNA, whereas the V and J calls and clone size are those reported in that table. This table holds about 700,000 clones, approximately 79% found once. The rearrangement joins TRBV5-1 to TRBJ2-3, with D unresolved. The source material was memory CD4+ T cells sorted from blood. As to subset: CD45RA-negative fraction. The clonotype was recovered from a woman in her 30s in good health. In DNA form, the CDR3 reads TGCGTCAGCAGCTCAGGCGTCCGTAGGGAAACAGATACGCAGTATTTT. This gives the protein CVSSSGVRRETDTQYF.